This T cell receptor (beta chain) was recovered during a study of response to subunit inactivated influenza vaccine. Study-wide results and caveats: Every seasonal influenza vaccination brings in few new T cells, the authors suggested.

With 5 bases clipped from V and 0 bases from J, the junction kept 7 bases outside the gene matches. The CDR3 runs 16 residues. MiXCR, run by TCRdb on the RT-PCR reads, gives a single entry per CDR3 protein. The data show under 200,000 distinct CDR3 sequences, around 10% seen once. A remark on this clonotype: The antigen remains undetermined.

This TCR came from a man aged 45 to 75 who received an inactivated influenza vaccine. The chain employs TRBV12-3 or TRBV12-4 and TRBJ2-1, with 7 bases identical to TRBD2. The input for sequencing was CD8+ T cells sorted from PBMCs, taken around 25 months after vaccination. CDR3 protein: CASSLLAAYSYNEQFF. CDR3 coding DNA: TGTGCCAGCAGTCTTCTAGCGGCTTACTCCTACAATGAGCAGTTCTTC.